Shown below are 12 T cell receptor beta chains from a single sample sequenced in a study of T-cell reconstitution after alpha-beta-depleted transplantation in children. Unique molecular identifiers featured in how the TCRbeta library was prepared. TCRdb used MiXCR to reprocess the PCR reads, holding one entry per CDR3 protein. The data show approximately 1,000,000 distinct CDR3 sequences, about 29% seen once. The sample in question was PBMCs, mostly from graft donor cells, obtained 360 days after TCRalphabeta/CD19-depleted stem cell transplant. Receptors originate from a boy in the first two years of life who had a stem cell transplant for SCID, so the T cells may come from the graft donor.

This clonotype has just a few counts. V usage is TRBV6-2 or TRBV6-3 and J usage is TRBJ2-7; 11 bases line up with TRBD2. The germline CDR1 and CDR2 sequences are MNHEY and SVGEGT. The CDR3 runs 14 residues. V lost 8 bases to trimming and J lost 2 bases; unmatched junction nucleotides: 5. DNA of the CDR3: TGTGCCAGCGAGACTAGCGGGGTCCCCTACGAGCAGTACTTC. It yields the protein CASETSGVPYEQYF.

Only a few counts were recorded for this clonotype. This rearrangement joins TRBV6-5 to TRBJ2-5, with D uncertain. The V gene's germline CDR1 is MNHEY and CDR2 SVGAGI. CDR3 size: 15 residues. V lost 0 bases to trimming and J lost 2 bases, with 10 bases between them. CDR3 amino acids: CASSYSGFGQETQYF. CDR3 bases: TGTGCCAGCAGTTACTCAGGTTTTGGGCAAGAGACCCAGTACTTC.

J is TRBJ2-7 and V is TRBV5-1; a possible D gene is TRBD1 (6 bases). V was pared by 0 bases and J by 4 bases, with 14 bases between. This CDR3 contains 15 residues. Looked up from germline, CDR1 is SGHRS and CDR2 is YFSETQ. The DNA for the CDR3 is TGCGCCAGCAGCTTGGGAGGGGGACGGAATTACGAGCAGTACTTC. Translated, it gives CASSLGGGRNYEQYF.

The rearrangement uses TRBV7-9 and TRBJ2-3, with D tentatively TRBD1 or TRBD2 (5 bases each). CDR1 SEHNR and CDR2 FQNEAQ come from the germline V gene (reference sequence). The V gene lost 1 base and the J gene lost 9 bases, with 17 bases spanning the gap. This CDR3 has 15 amino acids. This CDR3 reads CASSLDGQDSGTQYF. As DNA, the CDR3 is TGTGCCAGCAGCTTAGATGGCCAGGACTCAGGGACGCAGTATTTT.

This clonotype was observed at least ten times. V usage is TRBV12-3 or TRBV12-4 and J usage is TRBJ2-6; D gene uncertain. The V gene lost 1 base and the J gene lost 0 bases, with 7 bases spanning the gap. This CDR3 spans 16 amino acids. The CDR3 here is CASSLGASSGANVLTF. The CDR3 DNA sequence: TGTGCCAGCAGTTTAGGTGCGAGCTCTGGGGCCAACGTCCTGACTTTC.

The gene calls are TRBV24-1 and TRBJ2-5, with 8 bases lining up with TRBD1. CDR1 is KGHDR and CDR2 is SFDVKD in the germline V gene. The ends lost 3 bases at V and 1 base at J; junction bases unmatched: 9. The CDR3 has 17 residues. CDR3 amino acids: CATSDPGQGTTQETQYF. DNA for the CDR3: TGTGCCACCAGTGATCCTGGACAGGGAACAACCCAAGAGACCCAGTACTTC.

This clonotype was observed a handful of times. V gene TRBV12-3 or TRBV12-4 combines with J gene TRBJ2-5; D is ambiguous. CDR3 size: 20 residues. With 6 bases removed from V and 0 bases from J, the gap between germline ends came to 29 bases. The CDR3 DNA is TGTGCCAGCAGCCAACCGCACCTCCCCCGGGCAGGAGACCACCAAGAGACCCAGTACTTC. Translated: CASSQPHLPRAGDHQETQYF.

J is TRBJ2-3 and V is TRBV20-1; 9 nucleotides align to TRBD1. V was clipped by 5 bases and J by 4 bases; unmatched bases: 4. The CDR3 is 13 residues long. The germline V gene encodes CDR1 DFQATT and CDR2 SNEGSKA (reference sequence). CDR3 coding DNA: TGCAGTGCTGAGGGACAGGGCCCAGATACGCAGTATTTT. Translating gives CSAEGQGPDTQYF.

J is TRBJ2-4 and V is TRBV20-1; 8 positions match TRBD2. The junction had 17 bases not matched to a gene; V was cut back by 7 bases and J by 6 bases. Germline V gene data show CDR1 as DFQATT and CDR2 as SNEGSKA (reference sequence). The CDR3 runs 16 residues. CDR3 in DNA: TGCAGTGTAGGGGGACTAGATCGATGGGTGGGAAACATTCAGTACTTC. Protein product: CSVGGLDRWVGNIQYF.

This clonotype has more than one count but fewer than ten. This chain connects TRBV7-9 to TRBJ2-3; D is possibly TRBD1 or TRBD2 (6 bases each). This CDR3 region has 16 residues. Germline V CDR1 and CDR2: SEHNR, FQNEAQ (reference sequence). V was trimmed by 2 bases and J by 6 bases, leaving 18 bases between them. The CDR3 is CASSLFGGPELDTQYF. The CDR3 DNA reads TGTGCCAGCAGCTTATTTGGGGGGCCTGAACTTGATACGCAGTATTTT.

This clonotype was detected only a few times. The chain links TRBV5-6 to TRBJ2-1; 9 positions agree with TRBD1. The CDR3 has 16 amino acids. Germline V lookup: CDR1 SGHDT, CDR2 YYEEEE. Unmatched junction bases numbered 9, after V lost 2 bases and J lost 6 bases. CDR3 residues: CASSFPGQGLLNEQFF. CDR3 coding DNA: TGTGCCAGCAGCTTTCCAGGACAGGGGTTACTCAATGAGCAGTTCTTC.

This clonotype was seen a few times. The chain employs TRBV2 and TRBJ2-7; D is ambiguous. Trimming removed 3 bases from V and 7 bases from J, with 16 bases in between. Germline V gene lookup returns CDR1 SNHLY and CDR2 FYNNEI. The CDR3 is 14 residues long. The CDR3 spells CASSDDIPAWEQYF. The DNA for the CDR3 is TGTGCCAGCAGTGATGACATACCCGCTTGGGAGCAGTACTTC.